The 14 T cell receptor beta chains below all came from one sample that was sequenced in a study of blood T cell repertoires in COVID-19. Profiled with immunoSEQ multiplex PCR; TCRdb holds only in-frame clones, not every one. The data show about 150,000 clones, approximately 86% seen once. Sequencing was done on a sample of peripheral blood. The receptors shown here come from a man in his 70s with acute or convalescent COVID-19.

In this sample, this clone turned up a few times. The chain employs TRBV29-1 and TRBJ1-5, with D tentatively TRBD1 (5 bases). This CDR3 has 14 residues. Trimming removed 5 bases at V and 5 bases at J, with 16 bases between. CDR1 is SQVTM, CDR2 ANQGSEA, per germline. This CDR3 is CSVRVQGRDQPQHF. Here the CDR3 DNA reads TGCAGCGTTCGGGTGCAGGGAAGGGATCAGCCCCAGCATTTT.

This CDR3 is CASSQEMRNSPLHF. CDR3 sequence (DNA): TGTGCCAGCAGCCAAGAGATGCGGAATTCACCCCTCCACTTT. The chain links TRBV4-2 to TRBJ1-6; D unresolved. CDR3 size: 14 residues. Germline values: CDR1 LGHNA, CDR2 YNFKEQ. V shed 0 bases and J shed 7 bases, with 7 bases lying between them.

The gene calls are TRBV3-1 (or the pseudogene TRBV3-2) and TRBJ1-3; D remains ambiguous. CDR1 and CDR2 (germline): LGHDT, YNNKEL (reference sequence). This CDR3 spans 13 amino acids. V lost 3 bases and J lost 6, with 9 bases in between. The CDR3 DNA reads as TGTGCCAGCAGCCAGGCTCCCGAAAACACCATATATTTT. It is translated as CASSQAPENTIYF.

The CDR3 spells CASSLPGTGSHEQYF. CDR3 nucleotides: TGTGCCAGCAGCTTGCCAGGGACAGGGAGCCACGAGCAGTACTTC. V is TRBV5-6 and J is TRBJ2-7; 9 bases agree with TRBD1. This CDR3 region has 15 residues. CDR1 is SGHDT, CDR2 YYEEEE, per germline. Trimming took 1 base from V and 5 from J; bases not matched to a gene: 7.

There are a few counts of this clone. The V call is TRBV27, the J call TRBJ2-7; D is perhaps TRBD2 (5 bases). CDR1 is MNHEY, CDR2 SMNVEV, per germline (reference sequence). The CDR3 loop spans 13 amino acids. The germline V and J ends were trimmed by 6 bases and 7 bases, with 16 bases remaining between them. The CDR3 loop reads CASRRMQTGEQYF. The CDR3 coding sequence is TGTGCCAGCAGGCGGATGCAGACGGGGGAGCAGTACTTC.

In its sample, this clone was seen once. The CDR3 loop reads CASSYLTSSYEQYF. The CDR3 DNA sequence: TGTGCCAGCAGCTACCTGACTAGTTCCTACGAGCAGTACTTC. The chain uses TRBV7-8 and TRBJ2-7; TRBD2 is a possible D gene (6 bases). Germline-derived CDR1 and CDR2 are SGHVS and FQNEAQ. Deletions cut 4 bases from V and 1 base from J, with 11 bases between. The length of the CDR3 is 14 residues. Drawing the rest from reference TRBV7-8 and TRBJ2-7, the complete variable domain is GAGVSQSPRYKVAKRGQDVALRCDPISGHVSLFWYQQALGQGPEFLTYFQNEAQLDKSGLPSDRFFAERPEGSVSTLKIQRTQQEDSAVYLCASSYLTSSYEQYFGPGTRLTVT.

In DNA, the CDR3 is TGTGCCAGCAGACCGGGGACATTCTATGGCTACACCTTC. It specifies CASRPGTFYGYTF. The V and J genes are TRBV28 and TRBJ1-2; a possible D gene is TRBD1 (6 bases). Trimming cost V 6 bases and J 4 bases, with 12 bases left between them. CDR1 and CDR2 from the germline V gene are MDHEN and SYDVKM. The CDR3 spans 13 residues.

This clone was observed a few times. The gene calls are TRBV5-5 and TRBJ2-1; 8 bases are shared with TRBD1. V shed 0 bases and J 3 bases; nucleotides not matched to a gene: 8. Germline V gene data show CDR1 as SGHKS and CDR2 as YYEKEE (reference sequence). The CDR3 runs to 17 residues. DNA for the CDR3: TGTGCCAGCAGCTTGGGGACAGGGTCAAGCCTCTACAATGAGCAGTTCTTC. It encodes CASSLGTGSSLYNEQFF.

About this clone: A read error may produce the germline difference seen at one junction end. J is TRBJ1-2 and V is TRBV4-1; TRBD1 aligns across 7 bases. Germline CDR1 and CDR2: MGHRA and YSYEKL. This CDR3 is 12 amino acids long. The DNA for the CDR3 is TGCGCCAGCAGCCAAGGAGACAGGGCGAAAGGTTGG. This gives the protein CASSQGDRAKGW.

V gene TRBV6-5 combines with J gene TRBJ1-2; 9 bases are shared with TRBD1. The CDR3 covers 14 residues. The V and J ends lost 6 bases and 6 bases, in that order; junction bases with no gene match: 8. In germline, CDR1 is MNHEY, CDR2 SVGAGI. The CDR3: CASSSQGASDGYTF. The DNA for the CDR3 is TGTGCCAGCAGCTCACAGGGGGCGTCTGATGGCTACACCTTC.

This clone was found once. V gene TRBV5-1 combines with J gene TRBJ2-7, with 7 bases identical to TRBD2. CDR3 length equals 15 residues. V was pared by 4 bases and J by 5 bases, with 12 bases of the junction left unmatched. Germline V gene sequence: CDR1 SGHRS, CDR2 YFSETQ. The CDR3: CASSPRDYKGDEQYF. In DNA, the CDR3 is TGCGCCAGCAGCCCGCGGGACTACAAAGGGGACGAGCAGTACTTC.

The V gene is TRBV13, the J gene TRBJ1-1, with no clear D. The CDR3 runs to 11 residues. Germline values: CDR1 PRHDT, CDR2 FYEKMQ (reference sequence). V was trimmed by 5 bases and J by 8 bases, leaving 9 bases between them. CDR3 nucleotides: TGTGCCAGCAGCCCCTTACTCGAAGCTTTCTTT. It translates to CASSPLLEAFF. The variable domain in full, completed from reference TRBV13 and TRBJ1-1, reads AAGVIQSPRHLIKEKRETATLKCYPIPRHDTVYWYQQGPGQDPQFLISFYEKMQSDKGSIPDRFSAQQFSDYHSELNMSSLELGDSALYFCASSPLLEAFFGQGTRLTVV.

The chain combines TRBV18 with TRBJ2-3; 8 nucleotides match TRBD1. V trimming: 6 bases; J trimming: 11 bases; junction bases outside the gene matches: 16. CDR1 is KGHSH and CDR2 is LQKENI in the germline V gene. CDR3 length: 15 amino acids. CDR3 amino acids: CASSQAGGFEQRQYF. CDR3 bases: TGTGCCAGCTCGCAAGCAGGGGGCTTTGAACAGAGGCAGTATTTT.

The chain employs TRBV6-5 and TRBJ2-5, with 9 bases matching TRBD2. The junction had 9 bases not matched to a gene; V was cut back by 5 bases and J by 5 bases. The CDR3 is 15 amino acids. Germline CDR1 reads MNHEY; CDR2 reads SVGAGI. CDR3 coding DNA: TGTGCCAGCAGTCCCGAAGCGGGAGGTTGGGAGACCCAGTACTTC. Translated, it gives CASSPEAGGWETQYF.